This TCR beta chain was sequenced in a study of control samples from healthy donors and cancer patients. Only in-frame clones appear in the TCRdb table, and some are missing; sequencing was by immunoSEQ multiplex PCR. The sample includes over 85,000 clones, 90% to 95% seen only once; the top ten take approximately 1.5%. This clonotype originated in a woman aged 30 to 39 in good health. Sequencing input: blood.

As DNA, the CDR3 is TGCGCCAGCCGACAGGGGAGGGTGAAAAATGAAAAACTGTTTTTT. Protein: CASRQGRVKNEKLFF. The chain is built from TRBV5-1 and TRBJ1-4; TRBD1 matches at 8 bases. Germline CDR1 SGHRS, CDR2 YFSETQ. Trimming cost V 7 bases and J 5 bases; bases outside gene matches: 10. The CDR3 has 15 residues.